This is a list of T cell receptor beta chains from one sample in a study of T cell responses to AZD1222 COVID-19 vaccine. TCRdb keeps only in-frame clones here, not all; method: immunoSEQ multiplex PCR. The table includes more than 85,000 clones, roughly nine tenths detected once. The sample in question was peripheral blood, obtained on day 0 of AZD1222 vaccination. The receptors were gathered from an adult in good health. CDR3s include the opening cysteine and the closing phenylalanine or tryptophan. Fields, in order: clone size, V gene, D gene, J gene, CDR3 DNA, CDR3 protein. D genes are given only for firm matches. Only part of the rows carry a size: once, few, many, or a class if the clone is expanded.

>NA|TRBV5-1|NA|TRBJ1-2
TGCGCCAGCAGCTTGGGGAACAGGGATGGCTACACCTTC
CASSLGNRDGYTF
>once|TRBV7-2|NA|TRBJ1-6
TGTGCCAGCAGCTTAGCATCGGGACTCCTCAATTCACCCCTCCACTTT
CASSLASGLLNSPLHF
>NA|TRBV2|TRBD1|TRBJ1-6
TGTGCCAGCAGTGAAGAACAGGGGGCGGACTTGGGATCACCCCTCCACTTT
CASSEEQGADLGSPLHF
>NA|TRBV4-3|TRBD1|TRBJ1-6
TGCGCCAGCAGCCGCCAACCCGGGACAGGTGACTATAATTCACCCCTCCACTTT
CASSRQPGTGDYNSPLHF
>once|TRBV2|TRBD2|TRBJ2-2
TGTGCCAGCCAGCTAGCGGGGCCGAACACCGGGGAGCTGTTTTTT
CASQLAGPNTGELFF
>NA|TRBV29-1|NA|TRBJ2-3
TGCAGCGTTGAAACCGACACTAGCACAGATACGCAGTATTTT
CSVETDTSTDTQYF
>NA|TRBV28|NA|TRBJ2-7
TGTGCCAGCAGGATCGGACAGAGCTACGAGCAGTACTTC
CASRIGQSYEQYF
>once|TRBV30|NA|TRBJ2-1
TGTGCCTGGGGAAAAGGAGGGGGCCAGCAGTTCTTC
CAWGKGGGQQFF
>NA|TRBV18|TRBD1|TRBJ1-1
TGTGCCAGCTCACCAGTGACAGGGGTGAACACTGAAGCTTTCTTT
CASSPVTGVNTEAFF
>NA|TRBV3-1/TRBV3-2|TRBD1|TRBJ1-5
TGTGCCAGCAGTAAGAGACAGGGTAGGCAGCCCCAGCATTTT
CASSKRQGRQPQHF
>NA|TRBV7-6|TRBD1|TRBJ1-3
TGTGCCAGCAGCTCGGGACAGCACTCTGGAAACACCATATATTTT
CASSSGQHSGNTIYF
>NA|TRBV9|NA|TRBJ1-1
TGTGCCAGCAGCGTTACCGGGCAGGGGAATTGGAACACTGAAGCTTTCTTT
CASSVTGQGNWNTEAFF
>NA|TRBV24-1|NA|TRBJ2-5
TGTGCCACCAGTGATTTCACAGGGCCCAAGACCCAGTACTTC
CATSDFTGPKTQYF
>NA|TRBV27|TRBD1|TRBJ1-2
TGTGCCAGCAGTCACCCGGGACAGAGCTATGGCTACACCTTC
CASSHPGQSYGYTF
>NA|TRBV27|TRBD1|TRBJ1-2
TGTGCCAGCAGTTTCACCGGGACAGGGAATAACTATGGCTACACCTTC
CASSFTGTGNNYGYTF
>NA|TRBV19|NA|TRBJ2-3
TGTGCCAGTAGTCGTGGAGTGAGCACAGATACGCAGTATTTT
CASSRGVSTDTQYF
>NA|TRBV18|NA|TRBJ1-4
TGTGCCAGCCAAGGGGCGGAAAAACTGTTTTTT
CASQGAEKLFF
>NA|TRBV7-2|NA|TRBJ1-1
TGTGCCAGCAGCTTGCGCCGGGGGGCAGGAGAAGCTTTCTTT
CASSLRRGAGEAFF
>NA|TRBV6-4|NA|TRBJ2-3
TGTGCCAGCAGTGAGCAGGGTACCACAGATACGCAGTATTTT
CASSEQGTTDTQYF
>NA|TRBV19|NA|TRBJ2-5
TGTGCCAGTAGGGAAACCGGGAACCGGGAGACCCAGTACTTC
CASRETGNRETQYF
>NA|TRBV5-6|NA|TRBJ1-1
TGTGCCAGCAGCTTGGACGGGACACGTCACACTGAAGCTTTCTTT
CASSLDGTRHTEAFF
>NA|TRBV3-1/TRBV3-2|TRBD2|TRBJ2-5
TGTGCCAGCAGCCAAGCTAAAGCGGGAGGCCAACGGGAGACCCAGTACTTC
CASSQAKAGGQRETQYF
>NA|TRBV7-2|NA|TRBJ2-2
TGTGCCAGCAGCTTATACGCGGGGAGGGGGATTGACGGGGAGCTGTTTTTT
CASSLYAGRGIDGELFF
>NA|TRBV6-2/TRBV6-3|NA|TRBJ1-3
TGTGCCAGCAGCCTTTTATCGGGAAACGCCATATATTTT
CASSLLSGNAIYF
>NA|TRBV5-1|NA|TRBJ2-1
TGCGCCAGCAGCTTGTCAGGGGCGGTTGACAATGAGCAGTTCTTC
CASSLSGAVDNEQFF
>once|TRBV6-2/TRBV6-3|TRBD1|TRBJ1-2
TGTGCCAGCAGTTACCCACACGGGGACAGTTCTAACTATGGCTACACCTTC
CASSYPHGDSSNYGYTF
>NA|TRBV21-1|NA|TRBJ2-7
TGTGCCAGCAGCAAACACACTAGCGGGAGCCACGAGCAGTACTTC
CASSKHTSGSHEQYF
>NA|TRBV18|NA|TRBJ1-4
TGTGCCAGCTCACCACCGGTCTACGCAACTAATGAAAAACTGTTTTTT
CASSPPVYATNEKLFF
>NA|TRBV19|TRBD1|TRBJ1-3
TGTGCCAGTAGGGACAGGGCTGGAAACACCATATATTTT
CASRDRAGNTIYF
>NA|TRBV7-8|TRBD2|TRBJ2-7
TGTGCCAGCACCCCGAGGGGAGGGGCTGGCGAGCAGTACTTC
CASTPRGGAGEQYF
>NA|TRBV5-8|NA|TRBJ1-2
TGTGCCAGCAGCTTGGTGACGGATCCGGTTAACTATGGCTACACCTTC
CASSLVTDPVNYGYTF
>NA|TRBV6-5|NA|TRBJ1-1
TGTGCCAGCAACCCCGTCGGGGGAGGGAACACTGAAGCTTTCTTT
CASNPVGGGNTEAFF
>NA|TRBV5-8|TRBD2|TRBJ2-3
TGTGCCAGCAGCTTGGGACTAGCGGGAGCGTTGGCCATGCAGTATTTT
CASSLGLAGALAMQYF
>NA|TRBV6-6|TRBD1|TRBJ2-2
TGTGCCAGCAGTTACACGACAGGGGCCGGGGAGCTGTTTTTT
CASSYTTGAGELFF
>NA|TRBV6-5|NA|TRBJ1-2
TGTGCCAGCAGCCGTACAAGGGTTCAGGATGGCTACACCTTC
CASSRTRVQDGYTF
>NA|TRBV4-1|NA|TRBJ2-3
TGCGCCAGCAGCCGAGTCCAGGGGTTAAGCACAGATACGCAGTATTTT
CASSRVQGLSTDTQYF
>once|TRBV19|TRBD1|TRBJ1-4
TGTGCCAGTAGTAACAGGGGAAGGGAAAAACTGTTTTTT
CASSNRGREKLFF
>NA|TRBV3-1/TRBV3-2|TRBD1|TRBJ2-7
TGTGCCAGCAGCCAAGAAGAAGAGACAGGGGGCAGGTTAGGCCAGAGCTCCTACGAGCAGTACTTC
CASSQEEETGGRLGQSSYEQYF
>once|TRBV10-3|TRBD1|TRBJ1-2
TGTGCCATCAGTGGGGGGACAGAGACCAACTATGGCTACACCTTC
CAISGGTETNYGYTF